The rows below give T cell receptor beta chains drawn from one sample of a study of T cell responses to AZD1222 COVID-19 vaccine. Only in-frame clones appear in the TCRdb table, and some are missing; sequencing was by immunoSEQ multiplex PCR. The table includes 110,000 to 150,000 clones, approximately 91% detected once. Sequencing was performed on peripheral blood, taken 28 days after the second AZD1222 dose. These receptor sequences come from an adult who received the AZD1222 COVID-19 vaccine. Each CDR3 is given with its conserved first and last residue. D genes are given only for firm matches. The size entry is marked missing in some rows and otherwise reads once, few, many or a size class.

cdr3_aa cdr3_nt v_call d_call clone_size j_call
CASSQTGQGPQHF TGTGCCAGCAGCCAAACAGGACAGGGGCCCCAGCATTTT TRBV3-1/TRBV3-2 TRBD1 - TRBJ1-5
CASSFSALNEQFF TGTGCCAGCAGCTTTTCGGCGCTGAATGAGCAGTTCTTC TRBV11-3 - - TRBJ2-1
CASSYSRQGGQLFF TGTGCCAGCAGTTACTCGAGACAGGGCGGGCAACTGTTTTTT TRBV6-5 TRBD1 few TRBJ1-4
CASSHSGSGSSYEQYF TGCGCCAGCAGCCATTCTGGGAGCGGGAGCTCCTACGAGCAGTACTTC TRBV4-1 TRBD2 once TRBJ2-7
CASSSRGFTETQYF TGCGCCAGCAGCTCCCGGGGGTTCACGGAGACCCAGTACTTC TRBV5-1 - - TRBJ2-5
CASRTGGSGEKLFF TGCGCCAGCAGGACAGGGGGCTCGGGGGAAAAACTGTTTTTT TRBV4-1 TRBD1 - TRBJ1-4
CASSRDSTNEKLFF TGCGCCAGCAGTCGGGACAGTACTAATGAAAAACTGTTTTTT TRBV5-1 TRBD1 - TRBJ1-4
CASSSRGGAEQYF TGTGCCAGCAGCTCCCGGGGAGGGGCCGAGCAGTACTTC TRBV7-2 TRBD2 - TRBJ2-7
CASSPSYGYTF TGTGCCAGCAGCCCTTCGTATGGCTACACCTTC TRBV7-9 - - TRBJ1-2
CASSLDRGTYNEQFF TGTGCCAGCAGCTTGGACAGGGGGACCTACAATGAGCAGTTCTTC TRBV5-8 TRBD1 few TRBJ2-1
CASKGNGYTF TGTGCCAGCAAGGGGAATGGCTACACCTTC TRBV2 - - TRBJ1-2
CASSLFQGRYNEQFF TGTGCCAGCAGCTTATTCCAGGGACGTTACAATGAGCAGTTCTTC TRBV7-3 - - TRBJ2-1
CASSEFRDTEAFF TGCGCCAGCAGTGAGTTCCGTGATACTGAAGCTTTCTTT TRBV10-2 - - TRBJ1-1
CASSQGAAGYGYTF TGTGCCAGCAGCCAAGGGGCGGCGGGATATGGCTACACCTTC TRBV3-1/TRBV3-2 - - TRBJ1-2
CASSVAGGNTGELFF TGTGCCAGCAGCGTAGCGGGGGGAAACACCGGGGAGCTGTTTTTT TRBV9 TRBD2 - TRBJ2-2
CASSPAGVGETQYF TGTGCCAGCTCACCAGCAGGCGTGGGAGAGACCCAGTACTTC TRBV18 - - TRBJ2-5
CASRRPNTEAFF TGTGCCAGCAGGCGACCGAACACTGAAGCTTTCTTT TRBV6-5 - - TRBJ1-1
CASSEQGAPSYEQYF TGTGCCAGCAGTGAACAGGGGGCACCTTCCTACGAGCAGTACTTC TRBV2 TRBD1 - TRBJ2-7
CASSADPGDSPLHF TGTGCCAGCAGCGCGGACCCTGGAGATTCACCCCTCCACTTT TRBV9 - - TRBJ1-6
CASSRDRTSPLHF TGTGCCAGCAGCCGGGACAGAACATCACCCCTCCACTTT TRBV11-3 TRBD1 - TRBJ1-6
CASRETSGNTIYF TGTGCCTCCAGAGAAACCTCAGGGAACACCATATATTTT TRBV11-2 - - TRBJ1-3
CAISQRGSNQPQHF TGTGCCATCAGCCAGAGGGGATCCAATCAGCCCCAGCATTTT TRBV10-3 - - TRBJ1-5
CASSWTGYEQYF TGTGCCAGCAGCTGGACAGGCTACGAGCAGTACTTC TRBV6-2/TRBV6-3 TRBD1 few TRBJ2-7
CASSQNPVGSAGEQYF TGTGCCAGCTCACAAAACCCCGTAGGGTCCGCAGGAGAGCAGTACTTC TRBV18 - once TRBJ2-7
CASSSLGGETEAFF TGTGCCAGCAGTTCTTTAGGGGGAGAGACTGAAGCTTTCTTT TRBV6-6 - - TRBJ1-1
CASSYGAQPQHF TGTGCCAGCAGTTATGGGGCTCAGCCCCAGCATTTT TRBV6-5 - - TRBJ1-5
CASSLAKSAEAFF TGTGCCAGCAGCTTAGCCAAATCTGCTGAAGCTTTCTTT TRBV11-2 - - TRBJ1-1
CASSAGGVGDTQYF TGTGCCAGCAGCGCGGGGGGGGTTGGAGATACGCAGTATTTT TRBV9 TRBD2 few TRBJ2-3
CASSGQVMNTEAFF TGTGCCAGCAGCGGACAGGTCATGAACACTGAAGCTTTCTTT TRBV7-9 TRBD1 - TRBJ1-1
CASSAGTPYEQYF TGTGCCAGCAGCGCCGGGACACCATACGAGCAGTACTTC TRBV9 - - TRBJ2-7
CATSTGSGANVLTF TGTGCCACCAGTACAGGCTCTGGGGCCAACGTCCTGACTTTC TRBV24-1 - once TRBJ2-6
CASSYGAGGTGELFF TGCGCCAGCAGCTATGGAGCAGGGGGTACCGGGGAGCTGTTTTTT TRBV5-1 TRBD1 - TRBJ2-2
CASSVKGGYGYTF TGTGCCAGCAGTGTAAAAGGGGGCTATGGCTACACCTTC TRBV2 - - TRBJ1-2
CASAGGEGVGRPQHF TGTGCCAGCGCCGGGGGGGAGGGGGTGGGCAGACCCCAGCATTTT TRBV6-5 - few TRBJ1-5
CASSLGVNTEAFF TGTGCCAGCAGCCTAGGAGTGAACACTGAAGCTTTCTTT TRBV5-8 - - TRBJ1-1
CAWSAQYNEQFF TGTGCCTGGAGTGCCCAGTACAATGAGCAGTTCTTC TRBV30 - - TRBJ2-1
CASSSGLAADTQYF TGTGCCAGCAGCTCGGGACTAGCTGCAGATACGCAGTATTTT TRBV7-2 TRBD2 - TRBJ2-3
CASSEQGGDQETQYF TGTGCCAGCAGTGAGCAGGGAGGGGACCAAGAGACCCAGTACTTC TRBV2 TRBD2 - TRBJ2-5
CASSLMGATEAFF TGCGCCAGCAGCCTCATGGGGGCCACTGAAGCTTTCTTT TRBV4-1 - - TRBJ1-1
CASTAGGSSYNEQFF TGTGCCAGCACGGCGGGGGGAAGCTCCTACAATGAGCAGTTCTTC TRBV2 TRBD2 - TRBJ2-1
CASSPLPVQWVNTGELFF TGCGCCAGCAGCCCTCTCCCGGTGCAATGGGTGAACACCGGGGAGCTGTTTTTT TRBV5-1 - - TRBJ2-2
CASSPGTSPYNEQFF TGTGCCAGCAGCCCCGGGACTAGCCCTTACAATGAGCAGTTCTTC TRBV6-5 TRBD2 - TRBJ2-1